Below, 31 T cell receptor beta chains from the same sample are listed, as sequenced in a study of blood T cell repertoires in COVID-19. Using immunoSEQ multiplex PCR, the repertoire was profiled, and TCRdb retains in-frame clones only, with some absent. The profile shows about 280,000 clones, about four fifths of them singletons. The sequenced sample was peripheral blood. All receptors come from a woman in her fifties or sixties who had recovered from COVID-19.

This rearrangement joins TRBV6-5 to TRBJ1-2; 12 bases agree with TRBD1. CDR1 is MNHEY and CDR2 is SVGAGI in the germline V gene. The CDR3 sequence is 15 residues long. V gave up 4 bases and J gave up 8 bases; unmatched junction bases: 8. CDR3 coding DNA: TGTGCCAGCAGTTCCGGGACAGGGGGCTCAACGGGCTACACCTTC. It is translated as CASSSGTGGSTGYTF.

The chain combines TRBV6-5 with TRBJ1-5, with 10 bases aligning to TRBD1. J lost 3 bases, V lost 5 bases, and 4 bases had no gene match. The CDR3 totals 15 residues. Germline V gives CDR1 MNHEY, CDR2 SVGAGI. Here the CDR3 reads CASSPGQGINQPQHF. The CDR3 bases are TGTGCCAGCAGTCCGGGACAGGGGATCAATCAGCCCCAGCATTTT.

This chain links TRBV7-3 with TRBJ1-1; 8 nucleotides line up with TRBD1. Unmatched junction bases numbered 3, after V lost 2 bases and J lost 4 bases. The CDR3 contains 14 residues. The germline gives CDR1 SGHTA, CDR2 FQGTGA. CDR3: CASSLQGATTEAFF. CDR3 bases: TGTGCCAGCAGCTTACAGGGGGCGACCACTGAAGCTTTCTTT.

Remarks on this clone: The junction differs from germline at one of its ends, possibly a read error. This chain connects TRBV13 to TRBJ1-1, with TRBD1 matching over 7 bases. The germline V gene encodes CDR1 PRHDT and CDR2 FYEKMQ (reference sequence). The CDR3 consists of 13 residues. In nucleotides, the CDR3 is TGTGCCAGCAGCTTCAATTCTCGGACAGGACTGTTCTTC. It yields the protein CASSFNSRTGLFF.

The chain has TRBV4-2 and TRBJ2-7, with 9 bases identical to TRBD1. The CDR3 covers 14 residues. Germline assignment: CDR1 LGHNA and CDR2 YNFKEQ. V lost 2 bases to trimming and J lost 3 bases; unmatched junction nucleotides: 2. The CDR3 here is CASSQPGQGYEQYF. The CDR3 DNA reads TGTGCCAGCAGCCAACCGGGACAGGGCTACGAGCAGTACTTC.

The rearrangement links TRBV9 to TRBJ1-1; possible D gene TRBD1, 5 bases. In germline, CDR1 is SGDLS, CDR2 YYNGEE. The length of the CDR3 is 13 residues. V shed 4 bases and J shed 4 bases, with 11 bases lying between them. This CDR3 is CASSQGGGTEAFF. CDR3 bases: TGTGCCAGCAGCCAAGGCGGGGGCACTGAAGCTTTCTTT.

The chain combines TRBV5-1 with TRBJ2-1; D is unclear. V was cut by 0 bases and J by 7 bases, with 14 bases left in between. The CDR3 is 15 amino acids. Germline V gene sequence: CDR1 SGHRS, CDR2 YFSETQ. The CDR3 coding sequence is TGCGCCAGCAGCTTGGAGGAAAGGCTAGTGAATGAGCAGTTCTTC. Translated, it gives CASSLEERLVNEQFF.

The gene calls are TRBV6-6 and TRBJ2-7; 14 nucleotides agree with TRBD2. The CDR3 loop spans 15 amino acids. Germline values: CDR1 MNHNY, CDR2 SVGAGI (reference sequence). V lost 5 bases, J lost 6 bases, and 6 bases stayed unmatched. In nucleotides, the CDR3 is TGTGCCAGCAGTGACGTGACTAGCGGGAGGGTCGAGCAGTACTTC. This translates into CASSDVTSGRVEQYF.

This clone was seen only once. The V gene is TRBV7-2, the J gene TRBJ2-3; D not resolved. Deletions cut 1 base from V and 1 base from J, with 9 bases between. In germline, CDR1 is SGHTA, CDR2 FQGNSA. The CDR3 is 15 residues long. This chain's CDR3 is CASSLEQFRTDTQYF. The CDR3 bases are TGTGCCAGCAGCTTAGAACAATTCCGCACAGATACGCAGTATTTT.

The V call is TRBV5-1, the J call TRBJ2-4; D is unresolved. The CDR3 sequence is 13 residues long. The germline V gene encodes CDR1 SGHRS and CDR2 YFSETQ. Trimming pared 0 bases from V and 8 bases from J, leaving 9 bases between. In nucleotides, the CDR3 is TGCGCCAGCAGCTTGGACACCTTGGACATTCAGTACTTC. This translates into CASSLDTLDIQYF. Supplemented by reference TRBV5-1 and TRBJ2-4, the full variable domain reads KAGVTQTPRYLIKTRGQQVTLSCSPISGHRSVSWYQQTPGQGLQFLFEYFSETQRNKGNFPGRFSGRQFSNSRSEMNVSTLELGDSALYLCASSLDTLDIQYFGAGTRLSVL.

V gene TRBV6-5 combines with J gene TRBJ1-3; D remains unclear. Germline V gene lookup returns CDR1 MNHEY and CDR2 SVGAGI. V lost 0 bases and J 2 bases, leaving 11 bases between the germline ends. The CDR3 extends over 16 amino acids. The CDR3 DNA is TGTGCCAGCAGTTACTCGCGCTCATCCCCTGGAAACACCATATATTTT. Translating gives CASSYSRSSPGNTIYF.

The chain couples TRBV6-5 to TRBJ1-4, with a weak D call TRBD1 (6 bases). The CDR3 is 16 amino acids. The V gene's germline CDR1 is MNHEY and CDR2 SVGAGI. V lost 4 bases and J lost 0, with 12 bases in between. The CDR3 here is CASSSNRDATNEKLFF. CDR3 DNA: TGTGCCAGCAGTTCGAACAGGGACGCAACTAATGAAAAACTGTTTTTT.

The chain is built from TRBV10-2 and TRBJ2-5; 7 bases line up with TRBD1. The CDR3 totals 14 residues. With V trimmed by 7 bases and J by 1 base, 6 bases remained unmatched. From germline, CDR1 is WSHSY and CDR2 SAAADI. CDR3 loop: CASTKRTGQETQYF. CDR3 bases: TGCGCCAGCACCAAGAGGACAGGCCAAGAGACCCAGTACTTC.

This sequence joins TRBV18 and TRBJ2-5; 9 positions agree with TRBD1. CDR3 length equals 14 residues. Germline assignment: CDR1 KGHSH and CDR2 LQKENI. V shed 2 bases and J 3 bases; nucleotides not matched to a gene: 1. The CDR3 sequence: CASSPGTGKETQYF. In nucleotides, the CDR3 is TGTGCCAGCTCACCAGGGACAGGGAAAGAGACCCAGTACTTC.

This chain links TRBV15 with TRBJ1-2; a possible D gene is TRBD1 (5 bases). Germline values: CDR1 LNHNV, CDR2 YYDKDF (reference sequence). The CDR3 runs to 17 residues. V was trimmed by 0 bases and J by 5 bases, leaving 19 bases between them. CDR3 coding DNA: TGTGCCACCAGCAGAGATCGGGCTAGGGGTAAGGTATATGGCTACACCTTC. Its translation: CATSRDRARGKVYGYTF. The variable domain in full, with the rest retrieved from reference TRBV15 and TRBJ1-2, is DAMVIQNPRYQVTQFGKPVTLSCSQTLNHNVMYWYQQKSSQAPKLLFHYYDKDFNNEADTPDNFQSRRPNTSFCFLDIRSPGLGDTAMYLCATSRDRARGKVYGYTFGSGTRLTVV.

The gene calls are TRBV6-9 and TRBJ1-3, with 8 positions matching TRBD1. Losses at the gene ends were 4 bases for V and 3 bases for J; bases not matched to a gene: 14. This CDR3 region has 18 residues. Looked up from germline, CDR1 is MNHGY and CDR2 is SVAAGI. The CDR3 sequence is CASSSPKDREIYGNTIYF. The CDR3 nucleotides are TGTGCCAGCAGTTCCCCTAAGGACAGGGAAATTTATGGAAACACCATATATTTT.

This clone occurred a few times. V is TRBV28 and J is TRBJ1-6; TRBD1 matches 7 bases. The J segment lost 9 bases and the V segment lost 8 bases, leaving 4 bases of the junction unmatched. Per the germline V gene, CDR1 is MDHEN and CDR2 is SYDVKM. The CDR3 sequence is 12 residues long. CDR3 nucleotide sequence: TGTGCCAGCGACAGGGTCGGTTCACCCCTCCACTTT. The encoded protein is CASDRVGSPLHF.

This clone was counted between two and nine times. At the DNA level, this CDR3 is encoded by other sequences in the same sample as well. This sequence joins TRBV6-1 and TRBJ1-2, with 7 bases matching TRBD1. Germline CDR1 MNHNS, CDR2 SASEGT. V was clipped by 2 bases and J by 4 bases; unmatched bases: 4. This CDR3 has 14 amino acids. The chain's CDR3 is CASSERRDSYGYTF. CDR3 coding DNA: TGTGCCAGCAGTGAACGACGGGACAGCTATGGCTACACCTTC.

Only one count was recorded for this clone. V is TRBV15 and J is TRBJ2-2; no definite D call. The CDR3 spans 15 residues. Trimming stripped 0 bases from V and 6 bases from J, with 11 bases between. The germline CDR1 and CDR2 sequences are LNHNV and YYDKDF (reference sequence). The CDR3 spells CATSRDLQSPGELFF. CDR3 DNA sequence: TGTGCCACCAGCAGAGATCTGCAGTCGCCCGGGGAGCTGTTTTTT.

This clone was counted a single time. V is TRBV27 and J is TRBJ2-7, with TRBD2 matching over 9 bases. CDR1 MNHEY and CDR2 SMNVEV come from the germline V gene (reference sequence). After removal of 4 bases from V and 2 bases from J, the junction contained 6 bases not matched to a gene. The CDR3 contains 15 residues. CDR3 coding DNA: TGTGCCAGCAGTTGGGCTAGCGGGGAACCCTACGAGCAGTACTTC. Its translation: CASSWASGEPYEQYF.

This chain connects TRBV28 to TRBJ1-6, with D maybe TRBD1 (5 bases). Trimming took off 3 bases at V and 9 bases at J, with 15 bases between the two ends. The CDR3 covers 15 residues. Germline CDR1 reads MDHEN; CDR2 reads SYDVKM. The CDR3 coding sequence is TGTGCCAGCAGTTTGCCAGGGCATAAGGGTTCACCCCTCCACTTT. It specifies CASSLPGHKGSPLHF.

The V call is TRBV27, the J call TRBJ2-5; 7 positions match TRBD1. The CDR3 has 12 residues. The germline V gene encodes CDR1 MNHEY and CDR2 SMNVEV (reference sequence). The trim removed 3 bases at V and 5 bases at J, leaving 0 bases unmatched. The CDR3 DNA follows: TGTGCCAGCAGTTTCAGGGGGGAGACCCAGTACTTC. Protein product: CASSFRGETQYF.

This chain links TRBV6-5 with TRBJ2-2; D call uncertain. V dropped 6 bases and J dropped 4 bases, with 9 bases sitting between them. This CDR3 is 13 amino acids long. Per germline, CDR1 MNHEY and CDR2 SVGAGI. The CDR3 protein is CASSLPGTGELFF. The CDR3 DNA reads as TGTGCCAGCAGCCTCCCGGGCACCGGGGAGCTGTTTTTT.

The genes are TRBV27 and TRBJ2-1; D is possibly TRBD2 (6 bases). V lost 6 bases to trimming and J lost 9 bases, with 15 bases between them. The CDR3 length is 13 residues. Germline V gene data show CDR1 as MNHEY and CDR2 as SMNVEV (reference sequence). The CDR3 reads CASSQGRRAEQFF. The CDR3 DNA sequence: TGTGCCAGCAGCCAAGGTAGGAGGGCTGAGCAGTTCTTC.

CDR3 loop: CASSFPGDGYTF. The CDR3 nucleotides read TGTGCCAGCAGCTTCCCCGGGGATGGCTACACCTTC. The chain uses TRBV3-1 (or the pseudogene TRBV3-2) and TRBJ1-2; unclear D gene. The CDR3 contains 12 residues. Germline V CDR1 and CDR2: LGHDT, YNNKEL (reference sequence). The V end lost 5 bases, the J end lost 6 bases, and 10 bases lay between the germline ends.

The V and J genes are TRBV7-3 and TRBJ1-1; TRBD1 is a possible D gene (5 bases). The length of the CDR3 is 13 residues. Between the trimmed V and J ends, which lost 4 bases and 1 base, there was a span of 7 bases. Germline-derived CDR1 and CDR2 are SGHTA and FQGTGA. CDR3 protein: CASSYDRNTEAFF. The DNA of the CDR3 is TGTGCCAGCAGCTATGACAGGAACACTGAAGCTTTCTTT.

The gene calls are TRBV28 and TRBJ1-2; D might be TRBD1 (6 bases). Trimming shortened V by 1 base and J by 3 bases, and 12 bases separated the two germline ends. The CDR3 is made up of 15 amino acids. CDR1 and CDR2 from the germline V gene are MDHEN and SYDVKM. The CDR3 sequence is CASSLSVRGDYGYTF. The CDR3 nucleotides read TGTGCCAGCAGTTTATCGGTCAGGGGAGACTATGGCTACACCTTC.

This chain connects TRBV7-9 to TRBJ1-1; 7 bases match TRBD1. After removal of 1 base from V and 4 bases from J, the junction contained 3 bases not matched to a gene. The CDR3 has 14 amino acids. The germline V gene has CDR1 SEHNR and CDR2 FQNEAQ (reference sequence). The CDR3 DNA reads as TGTGCCAGCAGCTTAGAAGGGGGCGGCACTGAAGCTTTCTTT. As protein: CASSLEGGGTEAFF.

This chain joins TRBV5-4 and TRBJ1-1; the D gene is possibly TRBD1 (6 bases). Deletions cut 10 bases from V and 7 bases from J, with 17 bases between. The CDR3 covers 12 residues. The V gene's germline CDR1 is SGHNT and CDR2 YYREEE (reference sequence). The DNA for the CDR3 is TGTGCCGGACAAGGCCAGGGGATTGAAGCTTTCTTT. Translated: CAGQGQGIEAFF.

This clone was detected only once. The chain links TRBV4-3 to TRBJ2-5, with 10 positions matching TRBD2. The V segment lost 1 base and the J segment 4 bases; nucleotides outside the gene matches: 0. The germline CDR1 and CDR2 sequences are LGHNA and YSLEER. This CDR3 is built from 14 residues. CDR3 in amino acids: CASSQGLAGETQYF. The CDR3 DNA is TGCGCCAGCAGCCAAGGACTAGCGGGAGAGACCCAGTACTTC.

J is TRBJ2-3 and V is TRBV12-3 or TRBV12-4, with D possibly TRBD2 on 5 matching bases. V lost 2 bases and J 3 bases, leaving 6 bases between the germline ends. The CDR3 extends over 13 amino acids. The CDR3: CASSLRGTDTQYF. As DNA, the CDR3 is TGTGCCAGCAGTTTACGAGGGACAGATACGCAGTATTTT.